This TCR beta chain is drawn from a study of B cell selection in AIRE deficiency. A word on this clone: Its antigen is not known.

Original processing methods: About 1.1x10^5 patient and some 140,000 healthy donor in-frame TCRbeta sequences came from conventional T cells. The protocol was immunoSEQ multiplex PCR, while the TCRdb copy is restricted to in-frame clones and leaves out a portion. V, J and clone size were drawn from that table, and D and trimming were deduced from the DNA. The table has over 20,000 clones, 95% to 98% seen once. Broader study findings: Patient Tconv cells held about 30% of Treg sequences shared by healthy donors. CDR3s were shorter in shared Treg sequences, reflecting few non-templated nucleotide insertions.

The sorted conventional CD4 T cells were gated as CD4+CD127+. Sequences were obtained from conventional CD4+ T cells sorted from PBMCs. The source of this sequence is a human donor with AIRE deficiency.

In DNA form, the CDR3 reads TGTGCCAGCAGTCCAGGACTAAACACCGGGGAGCTGTTTTTT. Its translation is CASSPGLNTGELFF. The chain joins TRBV5-4 to TRBJ2-2; TRBD2 might be the D (6 bases). The ends were cut back, 5 bases at V and 2 bases at J, with 10 bases in the middle. This CDR3 is 14 amino acids long. The V gene's germline CDR1 is SGHNT and CDR2 YYREEE (reference sequence).